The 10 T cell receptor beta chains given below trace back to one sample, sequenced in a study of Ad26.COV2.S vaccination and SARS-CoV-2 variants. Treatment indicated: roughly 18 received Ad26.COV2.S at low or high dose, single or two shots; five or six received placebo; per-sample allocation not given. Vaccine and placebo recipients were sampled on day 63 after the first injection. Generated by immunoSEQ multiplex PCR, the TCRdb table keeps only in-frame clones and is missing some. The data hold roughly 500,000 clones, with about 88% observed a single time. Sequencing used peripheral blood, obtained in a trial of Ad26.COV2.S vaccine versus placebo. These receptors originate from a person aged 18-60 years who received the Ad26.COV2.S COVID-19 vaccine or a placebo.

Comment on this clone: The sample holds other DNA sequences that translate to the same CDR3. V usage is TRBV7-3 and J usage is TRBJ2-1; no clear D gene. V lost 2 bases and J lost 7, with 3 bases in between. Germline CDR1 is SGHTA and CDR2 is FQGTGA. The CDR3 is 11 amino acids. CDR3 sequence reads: CASSLGNEQFF. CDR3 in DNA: TGTGCCAGCAGCTTAGGGAATGAGCAGTTCTTC.

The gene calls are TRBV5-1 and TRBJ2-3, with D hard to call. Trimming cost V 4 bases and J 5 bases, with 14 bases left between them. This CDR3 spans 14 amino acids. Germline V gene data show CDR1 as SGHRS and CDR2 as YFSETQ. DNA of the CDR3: TGCGCCAGCAGCATAAAGGGATTAGTAGATACGCAGTATTTT. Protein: CASSIKGLVDTQYF.

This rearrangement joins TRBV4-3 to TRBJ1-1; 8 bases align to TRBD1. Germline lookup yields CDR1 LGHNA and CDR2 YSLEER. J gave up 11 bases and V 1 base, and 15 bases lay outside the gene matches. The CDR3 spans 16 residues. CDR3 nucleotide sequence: TGCGCCAGCAGCCAAGTCGTGGGGCAGGGGGCGACTCGGGCTTTCTTT. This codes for CASSQVVGQGATRAFF.

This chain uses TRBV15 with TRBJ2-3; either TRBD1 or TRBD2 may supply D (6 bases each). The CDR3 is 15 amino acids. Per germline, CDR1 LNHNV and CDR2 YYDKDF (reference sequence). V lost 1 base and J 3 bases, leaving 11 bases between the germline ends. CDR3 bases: TGTGCCACCAGCAGAGGGGGGCTAGCGACAGATACGCAGTATTTT. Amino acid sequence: CATSRGGLATDTQYF.

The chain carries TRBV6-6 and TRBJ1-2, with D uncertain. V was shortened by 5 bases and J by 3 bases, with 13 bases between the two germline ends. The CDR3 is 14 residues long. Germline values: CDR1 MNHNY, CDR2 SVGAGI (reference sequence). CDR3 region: CASSARQDYYGYTF. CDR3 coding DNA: TGTGCCAGCAGTGCGAGACAAGACTACTATGGCTACACCTTC.

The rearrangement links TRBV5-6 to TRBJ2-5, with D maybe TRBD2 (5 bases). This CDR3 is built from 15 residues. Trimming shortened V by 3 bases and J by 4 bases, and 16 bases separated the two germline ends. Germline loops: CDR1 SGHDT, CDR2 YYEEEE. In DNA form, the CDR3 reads TGTGCCAGCAGCTCCACGTGGGCTAGCAGAGAGACCCAGTACTTC. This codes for CASSSTWASRETQYF.

In nucleotides, the CDR3 is TGCGCCAGCAGCTTGGGTGTAGGGGGCTTCCCCTACAATGAGCAGTTCTTC. Its protein product is CASSLGVGGFPYNEQFF. The chain couples TRBV5-1 to TRBJ2-1; 7 positions match TRBD1. Losses at the gene ends were 0 bases for V and 2 bases for J; bases not matched to a gene: 8. CDR1 and CDR2 (germline): SGHRS, YFSETQ. This CDR3 region has 17 residues.

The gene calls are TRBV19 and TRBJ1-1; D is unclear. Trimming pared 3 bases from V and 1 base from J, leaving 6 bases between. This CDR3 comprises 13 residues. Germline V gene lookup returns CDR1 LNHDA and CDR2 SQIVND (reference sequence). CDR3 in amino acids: CASSISENTEAFF. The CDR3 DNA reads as TGTGCCAGTAGTATTTCCGAGAACACTGAAGCTTTCTTT.

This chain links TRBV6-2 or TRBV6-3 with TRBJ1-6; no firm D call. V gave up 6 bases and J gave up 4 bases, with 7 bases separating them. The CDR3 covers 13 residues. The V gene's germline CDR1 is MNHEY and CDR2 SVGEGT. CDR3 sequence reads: CASSTGYNSPLHF. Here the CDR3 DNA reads TGTGCCAGCAGCACCGGGTATAATTCACCCCTCCACTTT.

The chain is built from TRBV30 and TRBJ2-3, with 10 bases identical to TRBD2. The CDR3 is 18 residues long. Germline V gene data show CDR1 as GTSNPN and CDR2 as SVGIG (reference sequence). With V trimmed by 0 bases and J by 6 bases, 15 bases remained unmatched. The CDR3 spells CAWSVRSFSGGARDTQYF. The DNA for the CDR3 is TGTGCCTGGAGTGTACGATCGTTCAGCGGGGGGGCACGGGATACGCAGTATTTT. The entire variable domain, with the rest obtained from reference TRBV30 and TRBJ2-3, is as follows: SQTIHQWPATLVQPVGSPLSLECTVEGTSNPNLYWYRQAAGRGLQLLFYSVGIGQISSEVPQNLSASRPQDRQFILSSKKLLLSDSGFYLCAWSVRSFSGGARDTQYFGPGTRLTVL.